The 10 T cell receptor beta chains below were found in one sample sequenced in a study of T cell responses to AZD1222 COVID-19 vaccine. Sequencing was performed with immunoSEQ multiplex PCR; in TCRdb, only in-frame clones are kept and a portion is missing. The repertoire has around 150,000 clones, 85% to 95% of them found once; the top ten carry approximately 6.5%. The starting material was peripheral blood, obtained 28 days after the second AZD1222 dose. The receptors here all came from an adult who received the AZD1222 COVID-19 vaccine.

As regards this clone: The conserved closing phenylalanine or tryptophan is absent in this CDR3, likely reflecting a read error. It is unclear where the CDR3 begins or ends on the DNA, so no DNA is shown, and the CDR3 is as TCRdb lists it. The rearrangement uses TRBV12-3 or TRBV12-4 and TRBJ1-1. The CDR3 is 12 amino acids long, termini counted. The CDR3 here is CASSLGLGSALG.

This sequence joins TRBV4-1 and TRBJ1-2, with unresolved D. V lost 2 bases, J lost 8 bases, and 15 bases lay in between. Germline CDR1 and CDR2: MGHRA and YSYEKL. The CDR3 sequence is 14 residues long. The CDR3 sequence is CASSQNDVAGGYTF. CDR3 DNA sequence: TGCGCCAGCAGCCAAAACGACGTCGCTGGAGGCTACACCTTC.

The J gene is TRBJ1-1, the V gene TRBV24-1; D gene unclear. This CDR3 comprises 13 residues. The V end was cut by 4 bases, the J end by 5 bases, with 10 bases between. Germline CDR1 KGHDR, CDR2 SFDVKD. The CDR3 DNA follows: TGTGCCACCAGTGACCGGTTTGGGACTGAAGCTTTCTTT. It encodes CATSDRFGTEAFF.

Only one count was recorded for this clone. The chain carries TRBV9 and TRBJ2-3; unclear D gene. V lost 4 bases to trimming and J lost 0 bases, with 24 bases between them. This CDR3 has 19 amino acids. The germline CDR1 and CDR2 sequences are SGDLS and YYNGEE. The CDR3 DNA is TGTGCCAGCAGCTCTCCCCCCGAGTGGAGCGTACGAAGCACAGATACGCAGTATTTT. Translation gives CASSSPPEWSVRSTDTQYF.

The CDR3 is CASSLDQAGSYNSPLHF. CDR3 bases: TGTGCCAGCAGCTTAGACCAGGCTGGGTCCTATAATTCACCCCTCCACTTT. The chain links TRBV7-9 to TRBJ1-6, with D hard to call. CDR1 and CDR2 (germline): SEHNR, FQNEAQ (reference sequence). The V and J ends lost 1 base and 1 base respectively, with 11 bases between them. CDR3 length equals 17 residues.

The chain combines TRBV5-6 with TRBJ1-5, with D unresolved. The V gene's germline CDR1 is SGHDT and CDR2 YYEEEE. The V end lost 2 bases, the J end lost 7 bases, and 10 bases lay between the germline ends. This CDR3 has 13 residues. CDR3 DNA sequence: TGTGCCAGCAGCTTTAATGCGGGGCAGCCCCAGCATTTT. Protein: CASSFNAGQPQHF.

V is TRBV30 and J is TRBJ1-6; 10 nucleotides line up with TRBD1. The CDR3 has 19 residues. Germline CDR1 and CDR2: GTSNPN and SVGIG (reference sequence). J gave up 0 bases and V 1 base, and 9 bases lay outside the gene matches. The DNA for the CDR3 is TGTGCCTGGAGTGGGGGACAGGGGCGAACTAGCTCCTATAATTCACCCCTCCACTTT. Translated: CAWSGGQGRTSSYNSPLHF.

The CDR3 reads CASSEDRDYEQYF. In DNA form, the CDR3 reads TGTGCCAGCAGCGAGGACAGGGATTACGAGCAGTACTTC. This chain joins TRBV7-9 and TRBJ2-7; 8 bases fit TRBD1. The V gene end was trimmed by 5 bases and the J gene end by 4 bases; junction bases not matched to a gene: 4. Per the germline V gene, CDR1 is SEHNR and CDR2 is FQNEAQ (reference sequence). The CDR3 runs 13 residues.

CDR3 nucleotides: TGTGCCAGTAGTCAAATCCCGGGACAGGGGTCGAACACTGAAGCTTTCTTT. It codes for CASSQIPGQGSNTEAFF. The gene calls are TRBV19 and TRBJ1-1; 10 positions agree with TRBD1. CDR1 and CDR2 (germline): LNHDA, SQIVND (reference sequence). The CDR3 loop spans 17 amino acids. The trim removed 5 bases at V and 1 base at J, leaving 10 bases unmatched. Supplemented by reference TRBV19 and TRBJ1-1, the full variable domain reads DGGITQSPKYLFRKEGQNVTLSCEQNLNHDAMYWYRQDPGQGLRLIYYSQIVNDFQKGDIAEGYSVSREKKESFPLTVTSAQKNPTAFYLCASSQIPGQGSNTEAFFGQGTRLTVV.

The rearrangement uses TRBV2 and TRBJ2-1; 9 bases map to TRBD1. Trimming cost V 6 bases and J 3 bases; bases outside gene matches: 3. The CDR3 has 14 amino acids. Looked up from germline, CDR1 is SNHLY and CDR2 is FYNNEI. CDR3 coding DNA: TGTGCCAGCAGACAGGGGGCGAACTACAATGAGCAGTTCTTC. This sequence encodes CASRQGANYNEQFF.